The 10 T cell receptor beta chains given below trace back to one sample, sequenced in a study of cytotoxic CD8 clonotypes in ibrutinib-treated CLL (dated by TCRdb to 2020 to 2023). Libraries were prepared through the immunoSEQ multiplex PCR assay. In TCRdb, the immuneACCESS table is reduced to in-frame sequences with V and J assigned. These tables do not hold every clone; where another copy was compared, an unresolved V gene accounts for under half, and the others remain unexplained. Counted in this sample were tens of thousands of clones; about 70% of them appeared once. Of the sample, about 13% falls within the top ten clones. Explained via the paper, the time point label denotes: approximately eleven months on ibrutinib. The sample here was PBMCs, taken after 12 months of ibrutinib treatment. The receptors derive from a human donor with chronic lymphocytic leukemia.

CDR3 region: CASSLVAGPNQPQHF. The CDR3 DNA reads as TGTGCCAGCAGCTTAGTGGCCGGGCCGAATCAGCCCCAGCATTTT. The chain has TRBV7-9 and TRBJ1-5; D is uncertain. Trimming stripped 1 base from V and 4 bases from J, with 11 bases between. Germline loops: CDR1 SEHNR, CDR2 FQNEAQ (reference sequence). The CDR3 runs 15 residues.

The CDR3 DNA reads as TGCGCCAGCACCTATGGACTGGACTACGAGCAGTACTTC. Protein sequence: CASTYGLDYEQYF. The chain recombines TRBV5-1 with TRBJ2-7; possible D gene TRBD2, 5 bases. Per the germline V gene, CDR1 is SGHRS and CDR2 is YFSETQ. This CDR3 contains 13 residues. V was pared by 6 bases and J by 3 bases, with 13 bases between.

The rearrangement joins TRBV29-1 to TRBJ2-1; a weak D match, TRBD2 (6 bases). CDR3 length: 12 amino acids. Trimming pared 7 bases from V and 3 bases from J, leaving 10 bases between. Germline lookup yields CDR1 SQVTM and CDR2 ANQGSEA. The CDR3 sequence is CSAFGGYNEQFF. Here the CDR3 DNA reads TGCAGCGCCTTCGGGGGCTACAATGAGCAGTTCTTC.

This chain links TRBV19 with TRBJ1-5, with 7 bases lining up with TRBD1. Germline trimming cut 3 bases from V and 7 bases from J; bases unmatched to any gene: 3. The germline gives CDR1 LNHDA, CDR2 SQIVND (reference sequence). This CDR3 comprises 13 residues. The CDR3 DNA is TGTGCCAGTAGTATGACAGGGAACCAGCCCCAGCATTTT. Its protein product is CASSMTGNQPQHF.

V and J are TRBV18 and TRBJ1-2; 7 bases match TRBD1. Germline trimming cut 3 bases from V and 0 bases from J; bases unmatched to any gene: 1. Germline CDR1 and CDR2: KGHSH and LQKENI. This CDR3 has 14 amino acids. CDR3 sequence reads: CASSPGTANYGYTF. The CDR3 DNA sequence: TGTGCCAGCTCACCCGGGACAGCTAACTATGGCTACACCTTC.

This chain uses TRBV4-1 with TRBJ2-3; 9 bases line up with TRBD2. Germline V gives CDR1 MGHRA, CDR2 YSYEKL. The CDR3 is 18 residues long. J was trimmed by 2 bases and V by 0 bases; bases with no gene match: 9. The CDR3 reads CASSQDLRASGNTDTQYF. CDR3 nucleotide sequence: TGCGCCAGCAGCCAAGACCTTAGGGCTAGCGGGAACACAGATACGCAGTATTTT.

The V gene is TRBV7-2, the J gene TRBJ1-1; 7 bases line up with TRBD1. J lost 5 bases, V lost 5 bases, and 5 bases had no gene match. CDR1 and CDR2 from the germline V gene are SGHTA and FQGNSA. This CDR3 contains 13 residues. CDR3 sequence: CASSTGVRTEAFF. As DNA, the CDR3 is TGTGCCAGCAGCACAGGGGTGAGGACTGAAGCTTTCTTT. The full variable domain, rest sourced from reference TRBV7-2 and TRBJ1-1, is GAGVSQSPSNKVTEKGKDVELRCDPISGHTALYWYRQSLGQGLEFLIYFQGNSAPDKSGLPSDRFSAERTGGSVSTLTIQRTQQEDSAVYLCASSTGVRTEAFFGQGTRLTVV.

The rearrangement joins TRBV28 to TRBJ1-1, with D uncertain. Germline values: CDR1 MDHEN, CDR2 SYDVKM. V dropped 1 base and J dropped 6 bases, with 15 bases sitting between them. The CDR3 is 15 residues long. The CDR3 loop is CASSLLQAEESEAFF. CDR3 nucleotide sequence: TGTGCCAGCAGTTTATTGCAGGCGGAGGAGTCTGAAGCTTTCTTT.

This clone was recorded a few times. V gene TRBV10-1 combines with J gene TRBJ1-1; 7 nucleotides line up with TRBD1. This CDR3 region has 17 residues. V shed 7 bases and J 0 bases; nucleotides not matched to a gene: 14. Germline loops: CDR1 WNHNN, CDR2 SYGVQD (reference sequence). The CDR3, as DNA: TGCGCCAGCATAACTCGGGACAGAACAATATTGAACACTGAAGCTTTCTTT. This codes for CASITRDRTILNTEAFF.

The V gene is TRBV28, the J gene TRBJ2-1, with 12 bases matching TRBD2. The CDR3 extends over 16 amino acids. Germline trimming cut 1 base from V and 10 bases from J; bases unmatched to any gene: 8. Germline lookup yields CDR1 MDHEN and CDR2 SYDVKM. CDR3 in DNA: TGTGCCAGCAGTTTATCCCTAGCGGGAGGGCCGAGGGAGCAGTTCTTC. It translates to CASSLSLAGGPREQFF.